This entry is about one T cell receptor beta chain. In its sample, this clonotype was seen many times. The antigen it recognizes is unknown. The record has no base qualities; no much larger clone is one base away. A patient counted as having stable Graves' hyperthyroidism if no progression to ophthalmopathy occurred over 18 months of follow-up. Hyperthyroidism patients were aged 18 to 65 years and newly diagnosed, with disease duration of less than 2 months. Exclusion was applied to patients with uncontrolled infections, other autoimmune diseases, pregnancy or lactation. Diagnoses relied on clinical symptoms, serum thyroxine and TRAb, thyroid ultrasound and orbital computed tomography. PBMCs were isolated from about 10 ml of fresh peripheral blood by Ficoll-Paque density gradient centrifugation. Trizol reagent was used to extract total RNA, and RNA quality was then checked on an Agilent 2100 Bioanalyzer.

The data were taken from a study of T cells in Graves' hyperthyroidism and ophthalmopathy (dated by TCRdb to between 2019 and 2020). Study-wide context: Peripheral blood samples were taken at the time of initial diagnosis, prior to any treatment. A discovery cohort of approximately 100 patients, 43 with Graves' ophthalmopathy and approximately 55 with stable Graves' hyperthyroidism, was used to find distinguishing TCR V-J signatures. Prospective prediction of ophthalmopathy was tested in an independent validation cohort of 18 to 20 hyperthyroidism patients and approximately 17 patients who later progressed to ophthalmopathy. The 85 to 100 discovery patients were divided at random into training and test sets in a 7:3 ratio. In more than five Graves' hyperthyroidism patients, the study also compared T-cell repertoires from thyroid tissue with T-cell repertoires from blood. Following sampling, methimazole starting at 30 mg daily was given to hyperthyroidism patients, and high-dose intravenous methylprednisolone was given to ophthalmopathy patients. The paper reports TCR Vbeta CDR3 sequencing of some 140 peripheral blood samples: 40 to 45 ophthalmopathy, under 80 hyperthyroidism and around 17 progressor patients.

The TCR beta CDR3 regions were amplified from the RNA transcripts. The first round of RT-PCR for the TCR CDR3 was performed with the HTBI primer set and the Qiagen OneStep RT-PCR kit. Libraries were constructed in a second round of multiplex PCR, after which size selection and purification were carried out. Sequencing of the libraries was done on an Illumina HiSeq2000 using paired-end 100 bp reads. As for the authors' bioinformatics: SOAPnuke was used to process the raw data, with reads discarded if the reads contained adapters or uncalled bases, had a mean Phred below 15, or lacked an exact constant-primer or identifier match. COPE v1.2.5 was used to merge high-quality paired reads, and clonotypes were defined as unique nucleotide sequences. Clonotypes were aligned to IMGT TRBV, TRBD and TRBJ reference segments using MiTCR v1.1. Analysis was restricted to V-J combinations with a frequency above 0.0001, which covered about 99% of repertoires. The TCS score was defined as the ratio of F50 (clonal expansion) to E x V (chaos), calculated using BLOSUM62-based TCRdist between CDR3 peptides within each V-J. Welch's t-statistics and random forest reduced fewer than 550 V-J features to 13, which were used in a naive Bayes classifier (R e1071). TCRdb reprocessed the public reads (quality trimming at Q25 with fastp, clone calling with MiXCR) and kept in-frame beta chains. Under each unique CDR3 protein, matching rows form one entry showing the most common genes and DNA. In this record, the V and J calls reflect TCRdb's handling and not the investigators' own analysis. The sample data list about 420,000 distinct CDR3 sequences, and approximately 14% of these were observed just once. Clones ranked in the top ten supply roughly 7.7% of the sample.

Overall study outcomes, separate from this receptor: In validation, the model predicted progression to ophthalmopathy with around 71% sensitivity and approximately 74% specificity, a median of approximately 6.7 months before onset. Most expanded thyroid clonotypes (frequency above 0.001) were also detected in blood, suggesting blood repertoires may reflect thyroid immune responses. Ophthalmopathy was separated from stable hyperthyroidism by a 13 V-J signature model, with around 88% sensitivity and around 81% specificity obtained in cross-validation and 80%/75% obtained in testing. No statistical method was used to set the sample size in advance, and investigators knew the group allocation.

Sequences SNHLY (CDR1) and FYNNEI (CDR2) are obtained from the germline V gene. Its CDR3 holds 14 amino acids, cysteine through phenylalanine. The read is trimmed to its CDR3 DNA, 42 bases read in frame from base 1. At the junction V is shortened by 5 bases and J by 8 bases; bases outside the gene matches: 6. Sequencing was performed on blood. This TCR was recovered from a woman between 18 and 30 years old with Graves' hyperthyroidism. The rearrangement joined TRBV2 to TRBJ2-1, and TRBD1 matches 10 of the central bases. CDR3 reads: CASSLDRGKDEQFF. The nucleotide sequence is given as TGTGCCAGCAGTTTGGACAGGGGGAAGGATGAGCAGTTCTTC. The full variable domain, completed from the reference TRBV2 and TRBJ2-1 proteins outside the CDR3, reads EPEVTQTPSHQVTQMGQEVILRCVPISNHLYFYWYRQILGQKVEFLVSFYNNEISEKSEIFDDQFSVERPDGSNFTLKIRSTKLEDSAMYFCASSLDRGKDEQFFGPGTRLTVL.